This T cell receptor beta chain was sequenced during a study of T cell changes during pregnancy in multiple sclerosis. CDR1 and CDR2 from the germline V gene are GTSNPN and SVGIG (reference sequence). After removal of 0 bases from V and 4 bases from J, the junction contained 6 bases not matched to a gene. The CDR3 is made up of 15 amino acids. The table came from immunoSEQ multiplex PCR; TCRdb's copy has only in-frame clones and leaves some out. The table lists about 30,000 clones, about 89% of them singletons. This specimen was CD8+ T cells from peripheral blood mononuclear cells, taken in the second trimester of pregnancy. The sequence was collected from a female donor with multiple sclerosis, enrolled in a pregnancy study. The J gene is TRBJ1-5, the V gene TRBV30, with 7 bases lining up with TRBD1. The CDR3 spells CAWSVLGTENQPQHF. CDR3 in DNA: TGTGCCTGGAGTGTACTAGGGACAGAAAATCAGCCCCAGCATTTT. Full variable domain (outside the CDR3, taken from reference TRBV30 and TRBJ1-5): SQTIHQWPATLVQPVGSPLSLECTVEGTSNPNLYWYRQAAGRGLQLLFYSVGIGQISSEVPQNLSASRPQDRQFILSSKKLLLSDSGFYLCAWSVLGTENQPQHFGDGTRLSIL.